This TCR beta chain was identified during a study of T-cell reconstitution after alpha-beta-depleted transplantation in children. Study observations and caveats: Alpha-beta T cells present about two months after transplant were reported to originate from several hundred expanded graft clones. Several patients had high TCRbeta diversity at day 60; it came from surviving recipient T cells and thymic progenitors. When one year had passed after transplant, most T-cell counts and diversity came from newly produced T cells.

In its sample, this clonotype was seen many times. Its antigen is unidentified. CDR3 length: 16 amino acids. Germline V gene data show CDR1 as SGHRS and CDR2 as YFSETQ. J lost 4 bases, V lost 3 bases, and 10 bases had no gene match. The TCRbeta library incorporated unique molecular identifiers. A single record per CDR3 protein comes from TCRdb applying MiXCR to the PCR reads. The sample shows 220,000 or so distinct CDR3 sequences, 7.5% to 9.5% of them seen only once. The sequencing used PBMCs, mostly from graft donor cells, collected 180 days after TCRalphabeta/CD19-depleted stem cell transplant. The chain couples TRBV5-1 to TRBJ1-1; 9 positions match TRBD1. The clonotype comes from a male patient younger than 18 who had a stem cell transplant for acute lymphoblastic leukemia, so the T cells may come from the graft donor. Here the CDR3 reads CASSWTPGQGGTEAFF. CDR3 coding DNA: TGCGCCAGCAGCTGGACCCCGGGACAGGGAGGCACTGAAGCTTTCTTT.